A single sample is the source of the 19 T cell receptor beta chains below, sequenced in a study of monozygotic twins with inflammatory bowel disease. TCRdb reanalyzed the 5' RACE reads, giving one entry per CDR3 protein sequence and no DNA. With approximately 400,000 distinct CDR3 sequences in the sample, the ten largest clones hold approximately 2.8%. Source material: blood. These receptors came from a human donor with ulcerative colitis or Crohn's disease, or a healthy co-twin of an affected twin (not recorded which).

This chain links TRBV7-9 with TRBJ2-5; checking the TCRdb D call of TRBD1 is not possible without DNA. The CDR3 runs 12 residues. The germline CDR1 and CDR2 sequences are SEHNR and FQNEAQ (reference sequence). This chain's CDR3 is CAGQGAQETQYF.

Here the CDR3 reads CASSPLGGNQPQHF. This chain links TRBV6-1 with TRBJ1-5; TCRdb reports TRBD1, a call that lacks DNA to check it against. Looked up from germline, CDR1 is MNHNS and CDR2 is SASEGT. The CDR3 runs to 14 residues.

The chain joins TRBV9 to TRBJ2-7. CDR3 length equals 12 residues. Germline V gene sequence: CDR1 SGDLS, CDR2 YYNGEE. The CDR3: CASAPDSYEQYF.

V usage is TRBV5-6 and J usage is TRBJ2-1. The CDR3 sequence is 13 residues long. CDR1 is SGHDT, CDR2 YYEEEE, per germline. CDR3 residues: CASSLNVLAGQFF.

CDR3 in amino acids: CASASTGAKIYGYTF. The chain is built from TRBV12-3 or TRBV12-4 and TRBJ1-2; TCRdb picks TRBD1, but there is no DNA to check that call. The CDR3 contains 15 residues.

This sequence joins TRBV5-5 and TRBJ1-1; TCRdb designates TRBD1, a call that cannot be tested without DNA. Germline V gene sequence: CDR1 SGHKS, CDR2 YYEKEE (reference sequence). The CDR3 runs to 13 residues. CDR3: CASRRDRGTEAFF.

J is TRBJ2-2 and V is TRBV6-2 or TRBV6-3; TCRdb calls TRBD2, which cannot be checked without DNA. Germline V CDR1 and CDR2: MNHEY, SVGEGT. This CDR3 has 17 amino acids. This chain's CDR3 is CASSYSISLLRDPELFF.

The gene calls are TRBV7-2 and TRBJ1-6; the D call from TCRdb, TRBD1, cannot be confirmed without DNA. This CDR3 is built from 15 residues. The germline V gene has CDR1 SGHTA and CDR2 FQGNSA. The CDR3 sequence: CASSYGTGYNSPLHF. Complete variable domain (other parts from reference TRBV7-2 and TRBJ1-6): GAGVSQSPSNKVTEKGKDVELRCDPISGHTALYWYRQSLGQGLEFLIYFQGNSAPDKSGLPSDRFSAERTGGSVSTLTIQRTQQEDSAVYLCASSYGTGYNSPLHFGNGTRLTVT.

The chain links TRBV7-2 to TRBJ1-5; checking the TCRdb D call of TRBD1 is not possible without DNA. Germline V gives CDR1 SGHTA, CDR2 FQGNSA. This CDR3 region has 16 residues. CDR3 amino acids: CASSFAGGVGNQPQHF.

The chain couples TRBV20-1 to TRBJ2-3; the D call of TRBD1 rests on TCRdb alone, since no DNA is present to check it. CDR1 and CDR2 from the germline V gene are DFQATT and SNEGSKA (reference sequence). The CDR3 consists of 13 residues. CDR3 in amino acids: CSASRGHTDTQYF.

This sequence joins TRBV3-1 and TRBJ2-5; TCRdb's D gene call, TRBD2, goes unchecked for lack of DNA. Germline V gene sequence: CDR1 LGHDT, CDR2 YNNKEL (reference sequence). This CDR3 contains 15 residues. The CDR3 reads CASSQGPLVGETQYF.

V is TRBV7-2 and J is TRBJ2-5; lacking DNA, the TRBD1 call made by TCRdb goes unchecked. This CDR3 is built from 12 residues. The V gene's germline CDR1 is SGHTA and CDR2 FQGNSA. CDR3 protein: CASSSPGETQYF.

The CDR3 loop is CASSSTGGYGYTF. The chain carries TRBV7-2 and TRBJ1-2; TCRdb picks TRBD1, but there is no DNA to check that call. In germline, CDR1 is SGHTA, CDR2 FQGNSA. The CDR3 sequence is 13 residues long.

The rearrangement uses TRBV5-1 and TRBJ1-1; the TCRdb call, TRBD1, lacks DNA for checking. The length of the CDR3 is 12 residues. Germline V gives CDR1 SGHRS, CDR2 YFSETQ. The CDR3 region is CASRLGGTEAFF.

V is TRBV7-9 and J is TRBJ1-2. The CDR3 has 12 amino acids. Germline values: CDR1 SEHNR, CDR2 FQNEAQ (reference sequence). The CDR3 spells CARSELEDGYTF.

This chain's CDR3 is CASSLRGAKNIQYF. The V gene is TRBV7-9, the J gene TRBJ2-4; no DNA is available, so the TRBD2 call from TCRdb remains unchecked. Germline CDR1 is SEHNR and CDR2 is FQNEAQ (reference sequence). The CDR3 is 14 residues long.

The chain joins TRBV7-9 to TRBJ2-1; TCRdb proposes TRBD2, but this gene call is untestable without DNA. CDR1 and CDR2 from the germline V gene are SEHNR and FQNEAQ (reference sequence). The CDR3 loop spans 15 amino acids. The CDR3 sequence is CASSLVLAGYNEQFF. Full variable domain (outside the CDR3, taken from reference TRBV7-9 and TRBJ2-1): DTGVSQNPRHKITKRGQNVTFRCDPISEHNRLYWYRQTLGQGPEFLTYFQNEAQLEKSRLLSDRFSAERPKGSFSTLEIQRTEQGDSAMYLCASSLVLAGYNEQFFGPGTRLTVL.

J is TRBJ1-2 and V is TRBV12-3 or TRBV12-4; the TCRdb D gene call, TRBD1, has no DNA to confirm it. This CDR3 has 15 residues. The CDR3 loop reads CASSPPPGRSYGYTF.

V is TRBV5-5 and J is TRBJ1-4. The CDR3 sequence is 14 residues long. Germline V gene lookup returns CDR1 SGHKS and CDR2 YYEKEE (reference sequence). The CDR3 is CASSLTVGQEKLFF.